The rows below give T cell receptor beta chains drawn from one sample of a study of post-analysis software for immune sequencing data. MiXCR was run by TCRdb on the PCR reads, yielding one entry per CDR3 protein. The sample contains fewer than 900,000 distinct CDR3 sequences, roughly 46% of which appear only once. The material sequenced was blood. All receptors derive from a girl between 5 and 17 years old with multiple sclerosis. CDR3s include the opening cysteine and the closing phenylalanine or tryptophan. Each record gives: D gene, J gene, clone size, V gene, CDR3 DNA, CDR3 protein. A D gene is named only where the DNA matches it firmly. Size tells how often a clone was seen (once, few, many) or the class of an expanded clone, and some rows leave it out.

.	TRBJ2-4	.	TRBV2	TGTGCCAGCGCAGTGGGTGGAGGGGAAGACATTCAGTACTTC	CASAVGGGEDIQYF
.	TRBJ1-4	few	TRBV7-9	TGTGCCAGCAGCTTAGGAGTGGGTAATGAAAAACTGTTTTTT	CASSLGVGNEKLFF
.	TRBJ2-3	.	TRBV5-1	TGCGCCAGCAGCTTCGTCCAGGGGGGTAGCACAGATACGCAGTATTTT	CASSFVQGGSTDTQYF
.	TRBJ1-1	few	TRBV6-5	TGTGCCAGCAGTCTGAGAGCGCGGGACACTGAAGCTTTCTTT	CASSLRARDTEAFF
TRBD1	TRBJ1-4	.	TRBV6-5	TGTGCCAGCAGCAAGACGACAGGGGCGCATGAAAAACTGTTTTTT	CASSKTTGAHEKLFF
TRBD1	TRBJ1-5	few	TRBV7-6	TGTGCCAGCTCCCCGGGACAGGGGGTAAATCAGCCCCAGCATTTT	CASSPGQGVNQPQHF
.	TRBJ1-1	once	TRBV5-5	TGTGCCAGCACCTCAGGATGGGCCGACATGAACACTGAAGCTTTCTTT	CASTSGWADMNTEAFF
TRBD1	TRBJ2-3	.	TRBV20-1	TGCAGTGCTGGCAGACAGGGAAGTTTAGATACGCAGTATTTT	CSAGRQGSLDTQYF
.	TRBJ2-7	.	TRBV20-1	TGCAGTGCTAGAGTCCCCGGGGGAGACGAGCAGTACTTC	CSARVPGGDEQYF
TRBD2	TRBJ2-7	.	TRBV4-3	TGCGCCAGCAGCCAAGATAGGACTAGCGGTATTTACGAGCAGTACTTC	CASSQDRTSGIYEQYF
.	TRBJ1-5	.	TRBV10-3	TGTGCCATCCGACAGGAAAATAGCAATCAGCCCCAGCATTTT	CAIRQENSNQPQHF
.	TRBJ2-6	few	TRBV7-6	TGTGCCAGCAGCCCAAGTTTAACGGGTAGTGGGGCCAACGTCCTGACTTTC	CASSPSLTGSGANVLTF
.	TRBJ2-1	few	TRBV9	TGTGCCAGCAGCCCTCCTGGTGACTCCTACAATGAGCAGTTCTTC	CASSPPGDSYNEQFF
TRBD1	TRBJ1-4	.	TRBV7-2	TGTGCCAGCAGCCCGACAGGGTTTCGTGAAAAACTGTTTTTT	CASSPTGFREKLFF
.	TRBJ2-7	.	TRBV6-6	TGTGCCAGCAGTTACTCAGGACAGACCTACAATGAGCAGTACTTC	CASSYSGQTYNEQYF
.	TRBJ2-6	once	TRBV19	TGTGCCACCACTGACAGCCGCTCTGGGGCCAACGTCCTGACTTTC	CATTDSRSGANVLTF
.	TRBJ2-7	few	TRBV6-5	TGTGCCAGCAGTTACACATCCCGGACGGTGTACTACGAGCAGTACTTC	CASSYTSRTVYYEQYF
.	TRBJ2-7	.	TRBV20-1	TGCAGTGCTCAGGTCACCGCCTACGAGCAGTACTTC	CSAQVTAYEQYF
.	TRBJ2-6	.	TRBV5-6	TGTGCCAGCAGCTTGGAGACTAGTGGCTCTGGGGCCAACGTCCTGACTTTC	CASSLETSGSGANVLTF
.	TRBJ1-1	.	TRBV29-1	TGCAGCGTTGATCCGGGGTTGAACACTGAAGCTTTCTTT	CSVDPGLNTEAFF
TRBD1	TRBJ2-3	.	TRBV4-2	TGTGCCAGCAGCCAATACAGGGGGTCAGATACGCAGTATTTT	CASSQYRGSDTQYF
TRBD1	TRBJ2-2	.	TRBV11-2	TGTGCCAGCAGCCCAGACAGGGGGGACGGGGAGCTGTTTTTT	CASSPDRGDGELFF
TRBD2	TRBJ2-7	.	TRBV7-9	TGTGCCAGCAGCTTTCCTTCGGGGGGAGAGCAGTACTTC	CASSFPSGGEQYF
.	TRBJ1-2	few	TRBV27	TGTGCCAGCAGTTCCCCACGGGTTCAAGGGGGTGGCTACACCTTC	CASSSPRVQGGGYTF
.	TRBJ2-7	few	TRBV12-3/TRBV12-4	TGTGCCAGCATGGTAGAATTCTCCTACGAGCAGTACTTC	CASMVEFSYEQYF
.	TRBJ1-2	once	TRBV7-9	TGTGCCAGCAGCTTAGAGACAATCGCCTACACCTTC	CASSLETIAYTF
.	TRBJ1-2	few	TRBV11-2	TGTGCCAGCAGCCCCCCGTCGTTTGATTACACCTTC	CASSPPSFDYTF
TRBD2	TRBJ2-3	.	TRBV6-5	TGTGCCAGCAGTTACTCGGTCCTAGCGGGAGCGGGGACGCAGTATTTT	CASSYSVLAGAGTQYF